These T cell receptor beta chains were read from a single sample in a study of CD8+CD57+ T cells in acquired aplastic anemia. TCRdb redid the calling of the reads with MiXCR, one entry per CDR3 protein. The table lists a few hundred thousand distinct CDR3 sequences, approximately 33% of them singletons. Specimen: sorted CD4+, CD8+, or CD8+CD57+ T cells (not recorded which) from PBMCs. The receptors were sampled from a human donor with aplastic anemia. Both conserved end residues are part of each CDR3. A D gene is named only where the DNA matches it firmly. Clone size is stated in some rows and not others, as once, few, many or a class when expanded.

CDR3 DNA | CDR3 protein | V gene | D gene | J gene | clone size
TGTGCCATCAGTGAACAACAGGGAACTGGAAACACCATATATTTT | CAISEQQGTGNTIYF | TRBV10-3 | - | TRBJ1-3 | -
TGCGCCAGCAGCCAACACACAGGGCCCGGGGAGCTGCTTTTT | CASSQHTGPGELLF | TRBV2 | - | TRBJ2-2 | -
TGCGCCAGCAGCTGGGGACAGAAAAACACCGGGGAGCTGTTTTTT | CASSWGQKNTGELFF | TRBV4-3 | TRBD1 | TRBJ2-2 | once
TGTGCCAGCAGTTCCCTCCGAAGGGCAGGGCGGCGATATGGCTACACCTTC | CASSSLRRAGRRYGYTF | TRBV12-3/TRBV12-4 | - | TRBJ1-2 | many
TGTGCCAGTAGTATGACAACACAGGGGAACGGCTACACCTTC | CASSMTTQGNGYTF | TRBV19 | TRBD1 | TRBJ1-2 | many
TGTGCCAGTTCTTCCGGGGGGTGGTCAAATGGCTACACCTTC | CASSSGGWSNGYTF | TRBV27 | - | TRBJ1-2 | -
TGTGCCAGCAGTTTATCCCCCTACGAGCAGTACTTC | CASSLSPYEQYF | TRBV12-3/TRBV12-4 | - | TRBJ2-7 | many
TGTGCCAGCAGCTGGGATGACGGCGATACGCAGTATTTT | CASSWDDGDTQYF | TRBV7-3 | - | TRBJ2-3 | many
TGTGCCAGTAGCAACCCCGAGGGACAGCCCCAGCATTTT | CASSNPEGQPQHF | TRBV19 | - | TRBJ1-5 | -
TGTGCCAGCAGCCAATATAGGGGGAACACTGAAGCTTTCTTT | CASSQYRGNTEAFF | TRBV16 | - | TRBJ1-1 | many
TGCGCCATTGGGGACAGGGACGGAACCCAGTACTTC | CAIGDRDGTQYF | TRBV10-2 | TRBD1 | TRBJ2-5 | -
TGCAGTGCTATAGAGGTCAGGGGTGAAAAACTGTTTTTT | CSAIEVRGEKLFF | TRBV20-1 | - | TRBJ1-4 | -
TGTGCCAGCAGCTTAGAAGACGGGGCGCAGTATTTT | CASSLEDGAQYF | TRBV7-3 | - | TRBJ2-3 | few
TGCAGTGGAGGACAGGGGCTCTACGAGCAGTACTTC | CSGGQGLYEQYF | TRBV20-1 | TRBD1 | TRBJ2-7 | many
TGTGCCAGCAGCGCACAGGGTGTCTACGAGCAGTACTTC | CASSAQGVYEQYF | TRBV9 | - | TRBJ2-7 | many
TGTGCCAGTGGTTGGGCAGGGAACACTGAAGCTTTCTTT | CASGWAGNTEAFF | TRBV19 | - | TRBJ1-1 | many
TGTGCCACCAGCGTGACGGTTAACACTGAAGCTTTCTTT | CATSVTVNTEAFF | TRBV15 | - | TRBJ1-1 | many
TGTGCCAGCAGTGACTGGAGGGGCGATCGGGCCGGGGAGCTGTTTTTT | CASSDWRGDRAGELFF | TRBV6-4 | - | TRBJ2-2 | -
TGTGCCAGCTCACTCGAGCAGGGGTTGGATGGCTACACCTTC | CASSLEQGLDGYTF | TRBV18 | - | TRBJ1-2 | few
TGCAGTGCTAGTGTAGGAAGCTCCTATAATTCACCCCTCCACTTT | CSASVGSSYNSPLHF | TRBV20-1 | - | TRBJ1-6 | -
TGCGCCAGCAGCCAAGACATCCGGACAGGGCTCCACTTT | CASSQDIRTGLHF | TRBV4-3 | TRBD1 | TRBJ1-6 | -
TGCAGTGCATACCGGGACAGGGAAGAGACCCAGTACTTC | CSAYRDREETQYF | TRBV20-1 | TRBD1 | TRBJ2-5 | -
TGTGCCAGCAGTCCTGGGCCCGGGGCAGAGACCCAGTACTTC | CASSPGPGAETQYF | TRBV9 | - | TRBJ2-5 | many
TGTGCCAGCAGTGGACTAGCGGGAAAGCACCAAGAGACCCAGTACTTC | CASSGLAGKHQETQYF | TRBV2 | TRBD2 | TRBJ2-5 | -
TGCGCCAGCAGCCATTCGGACAGGGACCTTTCGCACGAGCAGTACTTC | CASSHSDRDLSHEQYF | TRBV4-3 | TRBD1 | TRBJ2-7 | few
TGTGCCACCTCCCCCCAACAGGAGATCCGGCCCCAGCATTTT | CATSPQQEIRPQHF | TRBV19 | - | TRBJ1-5 | many
TGCAGTGCTAGAAGGACAGGGAGCTACGAGCAGTACTTC | CSARRTGSYEQYF | TRBV20-1 | TRBD1 | TRBJ2-7 | many
TGCAGTACTAGAGATGCTAGCGGACGCACAGATACGCAGTATTTT | CSTRDASGRTDTQYF | TRBV20-1 | TRBD2 | TRBJ2-3 | -
TGTGCCTGGAGTCTCAGGAACGGACAGGGACGCAATCAGCCCCAGCATTTT | CAWSLRNGQGRNQPQHF | TRBV30 | TRBD1 | TRBJ1-5 | few
TGTGCCAGCGGTCGGGAAAGGACAGATACGCAGTATTTT | CASGRERTDTQYF | TRBV19 | - | TRBJ2-3 | -
TGTGCCAGCAGAGGTAAGGGAACGAATCAGCCCCAGCATTTT | CASRGKGTNQPQHF | TRBV5-6 | - | TRBJ1-5 | -
TGTGCCAGCACAGGAGGGACAGAGGCCAATGAGCAGTACTTC | CASTGGTEANEQYF | TRBV12-3/TRBV12-4 | - | TRBJ2-7 | -
TGTGCCAGTACCAAAGGACCGAAAACTAACAATGAGCAGTTCTTC | CASTKGPKTNNEQFF | TRBV19 | - | TRBJ2-1 | many
TGTGCCAGCAGTTTCTCAGGGAATGGCTACACCTTC | CASSFSGNGYTF | TRBV2 | - | TRBJ1-2 | -
TGTGCCAGCAGTTATTATAGCGGGACTGTCTACGAGCAGTACTTC | CASSYYSGTVYEQYF | TRBV6-5 | TRBD2 | TRBJ2-7 | -
TGTGCCAGCAGGGGGGGGCTCTATGGCTACACCTTC | CASRGGLYGYTF | TRBV7-2 | - | TRBJ1-2 | many
TGTGCCACCAGCAGAGGAGGGACAGGGGGCAGGGATGAGCAGTTCTTC | CATSRGGTGGRDEQFF | TRBV15 | TRBD1 | TRBJ2-1 | -
TGTGCCTGGAGTGTTGGAAACACCATATATTTT | CAWSVGNTIYF | TRBV30 | - | TRBJ1-3 | many
TGCGCCAGCAGCTTGAACGTTGCCCGGAATGAGCAGTTCTTC | CASSLNVARNEQFF | TRBV5-1 | - | TRBJ2-1 | once
TGTGCCATCAGTGAGTCTAGGGGGGCCAGGGACACCGGGGAGCTGTTTTTT | CAISESRGARDTGELFF | TRBV10-3 | - | TRBJ2-2 | -
TGTGCCAGCAGCCAAGATAGCATGTATGGCTACACCTTC | CASSQDSMYGYTF | TRBV3-1 | - | TRBJ1-2 | few
TGCGCCAGCAGTCAGGGACAGTCCGGGGCCAACGTCCTGACTTTC | CASSQGQSGANVLTF | TRBV10-2 | TRBD1 | TRBJ2-6 | many
TGTGCCAGCAGCCACACAATGGTCCCCTACGAGCAGTACTTC | CASSHTMVPYEQYF | TRBV5-4 | - | TRBJ2-7 | few
TGTGCCAGCAGCTCTCCAGGGGGCTACGAGCAGTACTTC | CASSSPGGYEQYF | TRBV7-9 | TRBD1 | TRBJ2-7 | few
TGTGCCAGCAGTGAGCCCTCGGGTTTGTCCGCGACAGGGAGCACAGATACGCAGTATTTT | CASSEPSGLSATGSTDTQYF | TRBV2 | TRBD1 | TRBJ2-3 | -
TGTGCCAGCAGCCGAGCGTTTGGATTCAACAATGAGCAGTTCTTC | CASSRAFGFNNEQFF | TRBV2 | - | TRBJ2-1 | -
TGTGCCAGTAGTATTCCCCCGAACACTGAAGCTTTCTTT | CASSIPPNTEAFF | TRBV19 | - | TRBJ1-1 | many
TGTGCCAGCAGCCATGGCCACGAGCAGTACTTC | CASSHGHEQYF | TRBV14 | - | TRBJ2-7 | many
TGCAGCGTGCAACAGGGGTACACTGAAGCTTTCTTT | CSVQQGYTEAFF | TRBV29-1 | TRBD1 | TRBJ1-1 | many
TGTGCCAGTAGTAAACGGGACTACGGGATTTCGCCCCAGCATTTT | CASSKRDYGISPQHF | TRBV19 | - | TRBJ1-5 | few
TGCAGTGCCAGACGGGACGGGGGGGCACGAGAGACCCAGTACTTC | CSARRDGGARETQYF | TRBV20-1 | TRBD2 | TRBJ2-5 | few
TGCGCCAGCAAGGCGACAGAGTTGTCCATGAACACTGAAGCTTTCTTT | CASKATELSMNTEAFF | TRBV5-1 | - | TRBJ1-1 | -
TGTGCCAGCAGCTTAGTGTCGGGGTTCGGTAATGAAAAACTGTTTTTT | CASSLVSGFGNEKLFF | TRBV11-1 | - | TRBJ1-4 | -
TGTGCCAGCAGCGTAGGCAGCCTCCCCACAGATACGCAGTATTTT | CASSVGSLPTDTQYF | TRBV9 | - | TRBJ2-3 | few
TGCGCCAGCAGCTCCGGGGAGGGGGGCCCAGAGACCCAGTACTTC | CASSSGEGGPETQYF | TRBV5-1 | - | TRBJ2-5 | -
TGTGCCAGTAATAGGGGACAGGGGGCGTACGAGCAGTACTTC | CASNRGQGAYEQYF | TRBV19 | TRBD1 | TRBJ2-7 | -
TGTGCCAGCAGTCTTTCGGCAGATACGCAGTATTTT | CASSLSADTQYF | TRBV7-3 | - | TRBJ2-3 | many
TGTGCCAGCAGCTACGGGGCGGGCCGCACAGATACGCAGTATTTT | CASSYGAGRTDTQYF | TRBV7-3 | - | TRBJ2-3 | -
TGTGCCATCAGTGAGGGGACTAGCGGGGTACAAGAGACCCAGTACTTC | CAISEGTSGVQETQYF | TRBV10-3 | TRBD2 | TRBJ2-5 | -